A selection of T cell receptor beta chains follows, all from one sample in a study of glioma-infiltrating T cells. TCRdb reprocessed the multiplex PCR reads via MiXCR and lists one record per CDR3 protein. The sample holds around 190,000 distinct CDR3 sequences, more than 35% seen once. The sample comprised glioma tissue, nonneoplastic brain tissue, or PBMCs (not recorded which). The source of these receptors is a human donor with low-grade glioma or glioblastoma, undergoing nonglioma brain surgery, or in good health (not recorded which). Each CDR3 is given without its conserved first and last residue.

cdr3_aa: SASSPLGNGNEQF
j_call: TRBJ2-1
v_call: TRBV20-1

cdr3_aa: ARSQEYGSYKDTQY
j_call: TRBJ2-3
v_call: TRBV4-2

cdr3_aa: SAIEVSSGRGEQY
j_call: TRBJ2-7
v_call: TRBV20-1

cdr3_aa: ASKSGGAGELF
j_call: TRBJ2-2
v_call: TRBV6-1

cdr3_aa: ASSTPGLAGVHGEQY
j_call: TRBJ2-7
v_call: TRBV7-6

cdr3_aa: AGSYPESGANVLT
j_call: TRBJ2-6
v_call: TRBV6-5

cdr3_aa: ASSPTDSSGNTIY
j_call: TRBJ1-3
v_call: TRBV18

cdr3_aa: SVTHYEQF
j_call: TRBJ2-1
v_call: TRBV29-1

cdr3_aa: SDPELCYEQY
j_call: TRBJ2-7
v_call: TRBV20-1

cdr3_aa: ASSREGQRKDTQY
j_call: TRBJ2-3
v_call: TRBV6-4

cdr3_aa: SASSSTGELF
j_call: TRBJ2-2
v_call: TRBV20-1

cdr3_aa: AISEVGYTEAF
j_call: TRBJ1-1
v_call: TRBV10-3

cdr3_aa: ASSPSGLVNEQF
j_call: TRBJ2-1
v_call: TRBV3-1

cdr3_aa: ASSQTSGRIGETQY
j_call: TRBJ2-5
v_call: TRBV4-1

cdr3_aa: ASSLGVGGSVFDEQF
j_call: TRBJ2-1
v_call: TRBV7-9

cdr3_aa: ASSRGVGETQY
j_call: TRBJ2-5
v_call: TRBV7-2

cdr3_aa: SARGTLESETQY
j_call: TRBJ2-5
v_call: TRBV20-1

cdr3_aa: ASSWTGNTEAF
j_call: TRBJ1-1
v_call: TRBV2

cdr3_aa: SADQKGWQNEQF
j_call: TRBJ2-1
v_call: TRBV20-1

cdr3_aa: ASRGLAGNPDTQY
j_call: TRBJ2-3
v_call: TRBV5-1

cdr3_aa: ASSANGLAGYTGELF
j_call: TRBJ2-2
v_call: TRBV7-2

cdr3_aa: ASKPLSYNEQF
j_call: TRBJ2-1
v_call: TRBV28

cdr3_aa: ASSFQHGETQY
j_call: TRBJ2-5
v_call: TRBV11-2

cdr3_aa: ASSIGTENTEAL
j_call: TRBJ1-1
v_call: TRBV19

cdr3_aa: SARQPNTEAF
j_call: TRBJ1-1
v_call: TRBV20-1

cdr3_aa: SARRGNYGYT
j_call: TRBJ1-2
v_call: TRBV20-1

cdr3_aa: ASSPERQGVMNTEAF
j_call: TRBJ1-1
v_call: TRBV18

cdr3_aa: ASSFSLTQETQY
j_call: TRBJ2-5
v_call: TRBV7-2

cdr3_aa: ASSQDDHRKKKDTQEGTDTQY
j_call: TRBJ2-3
v_call: TRBV14

cdr3_aa: ARSYDNSYEQY
j_call: TRBJ2-7
v_call: TRBV6-9

cdr3_aa: SARVGSGVAYEQY
j_call: TRBJ2-7
v_call: TRBV20-1

cdr3_aa: ASSQGQRGADTQY
j_call: TRBJ2-3
v_call: TRBV4-1

cdr3_aa: ATSNLRLAGQETQY
j_call: TRBJ2-5
v_call: TRBV15

cdr3_aa: ASSFSQRTDTQY
j_call: TRBJ2-3
v_call: TRBV7-6

cdr3_aa: SARGHWKETQY
j_call: TRBJ2-5
v_call: TRBV20-1

cdr3_aa: ASSSENGYT
j_call: TRBJ1-2
v_call: TRBV28

cdr3_aa: ASSLAERDTQY
j_call: TRBJ2-3
v_call: TRBV7-9